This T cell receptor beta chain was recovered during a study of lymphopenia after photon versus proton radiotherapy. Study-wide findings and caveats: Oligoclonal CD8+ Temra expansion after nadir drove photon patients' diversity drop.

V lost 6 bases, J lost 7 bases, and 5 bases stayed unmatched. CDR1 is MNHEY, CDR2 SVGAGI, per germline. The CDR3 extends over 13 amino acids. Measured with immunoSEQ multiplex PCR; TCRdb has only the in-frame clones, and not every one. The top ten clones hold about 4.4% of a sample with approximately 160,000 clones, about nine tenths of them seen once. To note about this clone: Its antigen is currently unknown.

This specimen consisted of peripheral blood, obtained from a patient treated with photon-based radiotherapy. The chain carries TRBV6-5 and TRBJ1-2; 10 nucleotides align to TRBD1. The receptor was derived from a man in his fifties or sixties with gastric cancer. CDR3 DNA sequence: TGTGCCAGCAGCCGGGGACAGGGGTCTGGCTACACCTTC. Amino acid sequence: CASSRGQGSGYTF.